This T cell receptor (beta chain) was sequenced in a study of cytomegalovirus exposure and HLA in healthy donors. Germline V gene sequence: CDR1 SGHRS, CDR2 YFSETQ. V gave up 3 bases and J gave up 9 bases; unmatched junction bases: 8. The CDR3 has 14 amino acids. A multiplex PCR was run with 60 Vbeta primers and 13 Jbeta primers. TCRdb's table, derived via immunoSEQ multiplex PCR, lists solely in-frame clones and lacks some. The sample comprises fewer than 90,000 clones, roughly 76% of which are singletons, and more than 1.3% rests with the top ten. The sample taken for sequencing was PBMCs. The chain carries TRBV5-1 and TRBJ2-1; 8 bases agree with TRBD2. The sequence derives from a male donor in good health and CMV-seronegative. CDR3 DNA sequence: TGCGCCAGCAGCTACGGGACTAGTCACGGTGAGCAGTTCTTC. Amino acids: CASSYGTSHGEQFF. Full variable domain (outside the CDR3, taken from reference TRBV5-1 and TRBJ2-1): KAGVTQTPRYLIKTRGQQVTLSCSPISGHRSVSWYQQTPGQGLQFLFEYFSETQRNKGNFPGRFSGRQFSNSRSEMNVSTLELGDSALYLCASSYGTSHGEQFFGPGTRLTVL.